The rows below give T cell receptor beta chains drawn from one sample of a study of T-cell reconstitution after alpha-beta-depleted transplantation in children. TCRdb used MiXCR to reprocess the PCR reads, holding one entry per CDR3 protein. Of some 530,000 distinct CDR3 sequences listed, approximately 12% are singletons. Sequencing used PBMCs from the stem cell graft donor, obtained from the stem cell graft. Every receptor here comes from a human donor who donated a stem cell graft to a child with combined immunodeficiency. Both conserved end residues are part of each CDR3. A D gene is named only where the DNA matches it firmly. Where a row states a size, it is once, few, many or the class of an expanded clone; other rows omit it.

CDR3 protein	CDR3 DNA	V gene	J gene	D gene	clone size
CASSPPGTGPGELFF	TGCGCCAGCAGCCCACCTGGGACAGGGCCCGGGGAGCTGTTTTTT	TRBV5-1	TRBJ2-2	TRBD1	.
CASSLVWSSYEQYF	TGTGCCAGCAGTTTAGTTTGGAGCTCCTACGAGCAGTACTTC	TRBV12-3/TRBV12-4	TRBJ2-7	.	few
CSVAELYTGELFF	TGCAGTGTGGCTGAGCTATACACCGGGGAGCTGTTTTTT	TRBV20-1	TRBJ2-2	.	.
CASSLFPTNEKLFF	TGTGCCAGCAGTTTATTCCCAACTAATGAAAAACTGTTTTTT	TRBV12-3/TRBV12-4	TRBJ1-4	.	.
CASSRKFGTSGDNEQFF	TGTGCCAGCAGCCGCAAGTTCGGGACTAGCGGAGACAATGAGCAGTTCTTC	TRBV4-2	TRBJ2-1	TRBD2	many
CASTPGARNEQFF	TGTGCCAGCACTCCTGGGGCACGCAATGAGCAGTTCTTC	TRBV12-3/TRBV12-4	TRBJ2-1	.	many
CASRTPDRGKNIQYF	TGTGCCAGCAGAACACCAGACAGGGGAAAGAACATTCAGTACTTC	TRBV6-2/TRBV6-3	TRBJ2-4	TRBD1	few
CASCHRALLAEISYNEQFF	TGTGCCAGCTGTCACCGGGCACTCCTAGCGGAAATCTCCTACAATGAGCAGTTCTTC	TRBV2	TRBJ2-1	TRBD2	once
CSANVPGPSSYNEQFF	TGCAGTGCTAATGTACCGGGCCCTAGCTCCTACAATGAGCAGTTCTTC	TRBV20-1	TRBJ2-1	.	many
CAWSERNTGELFF	TGTGCCTGGAGTGAGCGGAACACCGGGGAGCTGTTTTTT	TRBV30	TRBJ2-2	.	.
CAWSPGLYTGELFF	TGTGCCTGGAGTCCGGGACTCTACACCGGGGAGCTGTTTTTT	TRBV30	TRBJ2-2	.	few
CSASGAADRATYEQYF	TGCAGTGCTAGTGGGGCGGCGGACAGGGCAACCTACGAGCAGTACTTC	TRBV20-1	TRBJ2-7	TRBD1	.
CASSQDLARGAYQNTGELFF	TGCGCCAGCAGCCAAGATTTAGCGCGGGGGGCGTACCAGAACACCGGGGAGCTGTTTTTT	TRBV4-3	TRBJ2-2	TRBD2	few
CASSLEGVKEKLFF	TGCGCCAGCAGCTTGGAAGGGGTCAAAGAAAAACTGTTTTTT	TRBV5-1	TRBJ1-4	.	.
CASSPRHGVTDTQYF	TGTGCCAGCTCACCAAGGCATGGGGTCACAGATACGCAGTATTTT	TRBV18	TRBJ2-3	.	.
CASSLWFYEQYF	TGTGCCAGCAGCTTATGGTTCTACGAGCAGTACTTC	TRBV13	TRBJ2-7	.	many
CATREGPEAFF	TGTGCCACCCGGGAGGGCCCTGAAGCTTTCTTT	TRBV24-1	TRBJ1-1	.	.
CASSLSGSGNGDLFF	TGTGCCAGCAGTCTTAGCGGGAGCGGGAACGGGGACCTGTTTTTT	TRBV7-9	TRBJ2-2	TRBD2	.
CSGTSGGREQYF	TGCAGCGGGACCTCAGGGGGGCGCGAGCAGTACTTC	TRBV29-1	TRBJ2-7	.	few
CSARVATYNEQFF	TGCAGTGCTAGAGTGGCTACCTACAATGAGCAGTTCTTC	TRBV20-1	TRBJ2-1	.	.
CASSSIRDRGEKLFF	TGTGCCAGCAGTTCAATCCGGGACAGGGGAGAAAAACTGTTTTTT	TRBV6-5	TRBJ1-4	TRBD1	few
CASSEGPDTQYF	TGTGCCAGCAGCGAGGGTCCAGATACGCAGTATTTT	TRBV11-3	TRBJ2-3	.	few